This T cell receptor (beta chain) was recorded in a study of CD8 T cells in Susac syndrome. In germline, CDR1 is DFQATT, CDR2 SNEGSKA (reference sequence). The V end lost 0 bases, the J end lost 4 bases, and 12 bases lay between the germline ends. This CDR3 has 14 residues. Random hexamers were used to reverse transcribe the RNA input (about 0.5 to 1 ug). MiXCR was run by TCRdb on the immunoSEQ multiplex PCR reads, yielding one entry per CDR3 protein. There are under 200,000 distinct CDR3 sequences in the sample; roughly 92% occur only once, and 0.1% lies in the top ten. Controls were age- and sex-matched healthy donors. TEMRA cells were FACS-enriched and CD8+ and CD4+ T cells negatively isolated.

The chain links TRBV20-1 to TRBJ1-1; no firm D call. The source material was CD4+ T cells from PBMCs. The TCR comes from a human donor in good health. The CDR3 DNA reads TGCAGTGCTAGAGAGGGCCTAGTGGGCACTGAAGCTTTCTTT. It encodes CSAREGLVGTEAFF.